Listed below are T cell receptor beta chains from one sample, sequenced in a study of blood T cell repertoires in COVID-19. TCRdb's copy holds only in-frame clones and misses some; the assay was immunoSEQ multiplex PCR. Of 250,000 or so clones in the sample, around 85% were seen once. Sequenced input: peripheral blood. The receptor set was obtained from a woman aged 55-70 years with active or convalescent COVID-19. Each CDR3 is given with its conserved first and last residue. The D gene is left open where the match is weak. Rows give clone size only sometimes, using once, few, many, or a class for an expanded clone.

cdr3_nt cdr3_aa clone_size j_call v_call d_call
TGCGCCAGCAGCTTGAACTCAGGGTTAGGTGAAAAACTGTTTTTT CASSLNSGLGEKLFF - TRBJ1-4 TRBV5-1 -
TGTGCCACCAGCCTGGACAGGACCCAAGAGACCCAGTACTTC CATSLDRTQETQYF once TRBJ2-5 TRBV15 TRBD1
TGTGCCAGCAGCTTCCGCGGGATGGGGCACACCGGGGAGCTGTTTTTT CASSFRGMGHTGELFF - TRBJ2-2 TRBV7-2 -
TGTGCCAGCAGTTACTCGAACGGACAGGGGAGTTTCGAGCAGTACTTC CASSYSNGQGSFEQYF - TRBJ2-7 TRBV6-6 TRBD1
TGTGCCAGCAGCAACTGTTGGGTAGCGGGAGGGGGATGCTACGAGCAGTACTTC CASSNCWVAGGGCYEQYF - TRBJ2-7 TRBV27 TRBD2
TGTGCCAGCAGGACCGGACAGGGGAACTATGGCTACACCTTC CASRTGQGNYGYTF - TRBJ1-2 TRBV2 TRBD1
TGTGCCAGTAGTCCTAGTTTTTCTTCCGGGAGCACTGAAGCTTTCTTT CASSPSFSSGSTEAFF - TRBJ1-1 TRBV19 -
TGCGCCAGCAGCCCGGACAGTAGCAATCAGCCCCAGCATTTT CASSPDSSNQPQHF - TRBJ1-5 TRBV4-1 -
TGCGCCAGCAGCCACTGGACAGGGGGCCTATGGGGCTACACCTTC CASSHWTGGLWGYTF - TRBJ1-2 TRBV4-1 TRBD1
TGTGCCAGCAGACGACAACAGGGAAATCAGCCCCAGCATTTT CASRRQQGNQPQHF - TRBJ1-5 TRBV28 -
TGTGCCAGCAGCTCAGGACTAGCGGGGGCCCAAGAGACCCAGTACTTC CASSSGLAGAQETQYF - TRBJ2-5 TRBV7-6 TRBD2
TGCAGCGTTGGGGACAGGGTGGGTGGCTACACCTTC CSVGDRVGGYTF - TRBJ1-2 TRBV29-1 TRBD1
TGTGCCAGCAGCCCATCCCGACTAGCGGGGGGGCTAGAGACCCAGTACTTC CASSPSRLAGGLETQYF - TRBJ2-5 TRBV7-2 TRBD2
TGTGCCTGGAACGCGGCGGGGGAGACTGAAGCTTTCTTT CAWNAAGETEAFF once TRBJ1-1 TRBV30 -
TGTGCCAGCAGCTCCGGCGGGGGTTTTGAGCAGTACTTC CASSSGGGFEQYF - TRBJ2-7 TRBV11-1 TRBD2
TGTGCCAGCAGCCAAGACCTAGCGGAAGAGACCCAGTACTTC CASSQDLAEETQYF - TRBJ2-5 TRBV3-1/TRBV3-2 TRBD2
TGTGCCAGCAGCCGTAGACAGGGCAGCGATCAGCCCCAGCATTTT CASSRRQGSDQPQHF - TRBJ1-5 TRBV5-6 TRBD1
TGTGCCAGCAGTGAGACTAGCGGGAGCGCAGATACGCAGTATTTT CASSETSGSADTQYF - TRBJ2-3 TRBV2 TRBD2
TGTGCCAGCAGTGAAGGGGCCGGGGCTAACTATGGCTACACCTTC CASSEGAGANYGYTF - TRBJ1-2 TRBV6-1 -
TGTGCCAGCAGTTTCCGGGACAGAGGGAATTATGGCTACACCTTC CASSFRDRGNYGYTF - TRBJ1-2 TRBV11-2 TRBD1
TGTGCCAGCAGCCCTCAACGTGGGCGACCCTACAATGAGCAGTTCTTC CASSPQRGRPYNEQFF - TRBJ2-1 TRBV9 -
TGTGCCAGCAGGCAAGACAGGGGCTATAATTCACCCCTCCACTTT CASRQDRGYNSPLHF - TRBJ1-6 TRBV6-5 TRBD1
TGTGCCAGCAGTAACGGGAGTCTGGATGAGCAGTTCTTC CASSNGSLDEQFF - TRBJ2-1 TRBV6-5 -
TGTGCCAGCAGCCTTCAGGGATCTTCGTACGAGCAGTACTTC CASSLQGSSYEQYF - TRBJ2-7 TRBV5-4 -
TGTGCCAGCAGCCTCAGACAGGGGCCGAACACCGGGGAGCTGTTTTTT CASSLRQGPNTGELFF - TRBJ2-2 TRBV11-3 TRBD1
TGTGCCAGCAGTGGTAATAGCGGGGGGACCTCCTACAATGAGCAGTTCTTC CASSGNSGGTSYNEQFF - TRBJ2-1 TRBV27 TRBD2
TGCGCCAGCAGCCCGGGGACAGGGCCTTACAATGAGCAGTTCTTC CASSPGTGPYNEQFF - TRBJ2-1 TRBV5-1 TRBD1
TGTGCCAGCAGCCAAGGGCCGACCCAGTACTTC CASSQGPTQYF once TRBJ2-5 TRBV3-1/TRBV3-2 -
TGTGCCAGCAATCGGGGGGCCGCCTACAATGAGCAGTTCTTC CASNRGAAYNEQFF - TRBJ2-1 TRBV6-5 -
TGTGCCAGCAGCCCGCGTCGGTGGGATACGCAGTATTTT CASSPRRWDTQYF - TRBJ2-3 TRBV3-1/TRBV3-2 -
TGTGCCAGCAGCCGGGGAGGGACAGCCAACGTCCTGACTTTC CASSRGGTANVLTF few TRBJ2-6 TRBV5-4 -
TGCGCCAGCAGCTCAATTCCTCAAGGGGGAGCTTTCTTT CASSSIPQGGAFF - TRBJ1-1 TRBV5-1 -
TGCGCCAGCAACAGGGACAGGGACACCGGGGAGCTGTTTTTT CASNRDRDTGELFF - TRBJ2-2 TRBV10-1 TRBD1
TGTGCCAGCAGCCAATCGGGCAGCACAGATACGCAGTATTTT CASSQSGSTDTQYF once TRBJ2-3 TRBV16 -
TGTGCCAGCAGCTTAATGGAGGGCGGGGGAGTCGATGAGCAGTTCTTC CASSLMEGGGVDEQFF - TRBJ2-1 TRBV11-2 TRBD2
TGCAGCGTTGCCCTAGCGGGAGGTTCCGAGCAGTACTTC CSVALAGGSEQYF - TRBJ2-7 TRBV29-1 TRBD2
TGTGCCAGCAGCCAAGATAGTGGTAATTCACCCCTCCACTTT CASSQDSGNSPLHF few TRBJ1-6 TRBV4-2 -
TGTGCCAGCAGCTTTGGGACTAGCGGGGGGGAGGAGACCCAGTACTTC CASSFGTSGGEETQYF - TRBJ2-5 TRBV11-3 TRBD2
TGTGCCAGCAGCTTGGGCCGGGTGCGGACTTCCTACGAGCAGTACTTC CASSLGRVRTSYEQYF - TRBJ2-7 TRBV5-5 -
TGTGCCAGCAGCCAAGAGTGGGCTAGCGGGACCTACGAGCAGTACTTC CASSQEWASGTYEQYF once TRBJ2-7 TRBV4-2 TRBD2
TGTGCCATCAGTGGAGGGACTAGCACTGAGCAGTTCTTC CAISGGTSTEQFF - TRBJ2-1 TRBV10-3 TRBD2
TGCGCCAGCAGCCATCTAGCGGGTGAAGAGACCCAGTACTTC CASSHLAGEETQYF - TRBJ2-5 TRBV5-1 TRBD2
TGCGCCAGCAGCTTGGACCTAGGACGGCGGGCTGGAAACACCATATATTTT CASSLDLGRRAGNTIYF - TRBJ1-3 TRBV5-1 -
TGTGCCAGCAGTCCCGTAACGGGAGCCGCCGGGGAGCTGTTTTTT CASSPVTGAAGELFF - TRBJ2-2 TRBV27 -
TGTGCCAGCAGCTTAGCTGTTGGACAGGGTCCGGCTTTCTTT CASSLAVGQGPAFF - TRBJ1-1 TRBV11-1 TRBD1
TGTGCCAGCAGCTTAGAACGGGGGCTAGCGGGAAGCGGGGAGCTGTTTTTT CASSLERGLAGSGELFF - TRBJ2-2 TRBV11-2 TRBD2
TGTGCCAGCAGCCCAAGCGGGAGCTCCTACGAGCAGTACTTC CASSPSGSSYEQYF - TRBJ2-7 TRBV5-8 TRBD2
TGTGCCAGTAAAATGGGGTATATAGCGGGGCACAGCACAGATACGCAGTATTTT CASKMGYIAGHSTDTQYF - TRBJ2-3 TRBV19 TRBD2
TGCGCCAGCAGCGCGGATGGGAGGAACACTGAAGCTTTCTTT CASSADGRNTEAFF once TRBJ1-1 TRBV5-1 -
TGTGCCAGCAGCCAGGGACTAGCGGGGGGCCGTGGCGGGGAGCTGTTTTTT CASSQGLAGGRGGELFF - TRBJ2-2 TRBV5-4 TRBD2
TGTGCCAGCAGTTTAGGAGGACGGGTCGCAGGTGGCTACACCTTC CASSLGGRVAGGYTF - TRBJ1-2 TRBV28 -
TGTGCCAGCAGCTTTAATAGCGAAAACCAAGAGACCCAGTACTTC CASSFNSENQETQYF - TRBJ2-5 TRBV7-2 -